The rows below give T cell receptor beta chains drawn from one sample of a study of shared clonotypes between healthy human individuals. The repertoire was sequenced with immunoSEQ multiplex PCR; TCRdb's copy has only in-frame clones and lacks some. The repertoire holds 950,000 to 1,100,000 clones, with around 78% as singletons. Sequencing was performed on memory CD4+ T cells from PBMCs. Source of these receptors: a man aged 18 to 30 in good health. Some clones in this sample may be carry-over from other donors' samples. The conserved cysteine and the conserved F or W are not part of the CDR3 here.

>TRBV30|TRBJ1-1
AWSGYGNTEAF
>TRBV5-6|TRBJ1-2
ASSSGDYGYT
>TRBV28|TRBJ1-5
ASSLGGYSNQPQH
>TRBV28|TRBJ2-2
ATQGAARNTGELF
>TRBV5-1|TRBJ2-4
ASSPDGRIGDIQY
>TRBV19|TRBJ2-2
ASSPRRATNTGELF
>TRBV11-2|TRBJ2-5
ASSLDGRGGEQY
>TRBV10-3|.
AISRDRGYEQY
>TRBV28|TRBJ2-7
ASSSRDRYEQY
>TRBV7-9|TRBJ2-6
ASSPRGGGANVLT
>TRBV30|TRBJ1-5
AWSDGQAYQPQH
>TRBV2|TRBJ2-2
ASTLAGEGTGELF
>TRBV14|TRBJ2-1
ASGTSTEQF
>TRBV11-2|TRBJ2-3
ASSSTRRLPDTQY
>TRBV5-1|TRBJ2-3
ASRAGGTDTQY
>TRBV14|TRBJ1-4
ASSQDRGRANEKLF
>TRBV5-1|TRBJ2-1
ASSLISGQYNEQF
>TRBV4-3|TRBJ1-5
ASSQDWGVGQPQH
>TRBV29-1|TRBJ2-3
SLRQLDTQY
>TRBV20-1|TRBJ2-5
SAIQETQY
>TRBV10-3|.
ASSLLDGTGLYEQY
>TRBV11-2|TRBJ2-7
ASCTGRGGLEQY
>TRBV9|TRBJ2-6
ASSEGTPSGANVLT
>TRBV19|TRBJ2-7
ASSLDRGGSEQY
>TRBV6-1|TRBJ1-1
ASTRDRGRREAF
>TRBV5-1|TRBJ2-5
ASSLGFPPETQY
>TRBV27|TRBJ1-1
ASSLMAGSGTEAF
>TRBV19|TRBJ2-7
ASSHLDRAYEQY
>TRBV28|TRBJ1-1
ASSSPGGNTEAF
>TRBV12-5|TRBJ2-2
ASGPSDSGRVGELF
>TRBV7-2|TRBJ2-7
ASSLWGQGDYEQY
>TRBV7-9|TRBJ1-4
ASSLSSGINEKLF
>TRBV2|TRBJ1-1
ASSVGGGTEAF
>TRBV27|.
ASGGGRAYEQY
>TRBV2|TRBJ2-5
ASRETSGGVGTQY
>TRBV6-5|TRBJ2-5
ASKDRQETQY
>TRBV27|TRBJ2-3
ASSLGELYSTQY